This T cell receptor (beta chain) was recovered during a study of T cells in Graves' hyperthyroidism and ophthalmopathy. Findings and caveats of the study: Before onset, by a median of around 6.4 months, the model predicted ophthalmopathy.

PBMCs were derived from 10 ml fresh peripheral blood. Researchers amplified the TCR beta CDR3 regions from RNA transcripts. The study used the HTBI primer set for a first-round RT-PCR of the TCR CDR3. TCRdb used MiXCR to reprocess the multiplex PCR reads, holding one entry per CDR3 protein. The sample includes 300,000 or so distinct CDR3 sequences, roughly 17% of them seen just once. This clonotype was counted many times. What it binds is unknown. Mismatch with germline at one junction end may stem from a read error. The CDR3 is 11 residues long. The germline CDR1 and CDR2 sequences are SGHRS and YFSETQ.

The clonotype originates from a man aged 30-40 years with Graves' hyperthyroidism. Sequencing input: blood. The V and J genes are TRBV5-1 and TRBJ1-1; D uncertain. The CDR3 loop reads CASSLAGEAFF. CDR3 sequence (DNA): TGTGCCAGCAGCTTAGCGGGGGAAGCTTTCTTT.